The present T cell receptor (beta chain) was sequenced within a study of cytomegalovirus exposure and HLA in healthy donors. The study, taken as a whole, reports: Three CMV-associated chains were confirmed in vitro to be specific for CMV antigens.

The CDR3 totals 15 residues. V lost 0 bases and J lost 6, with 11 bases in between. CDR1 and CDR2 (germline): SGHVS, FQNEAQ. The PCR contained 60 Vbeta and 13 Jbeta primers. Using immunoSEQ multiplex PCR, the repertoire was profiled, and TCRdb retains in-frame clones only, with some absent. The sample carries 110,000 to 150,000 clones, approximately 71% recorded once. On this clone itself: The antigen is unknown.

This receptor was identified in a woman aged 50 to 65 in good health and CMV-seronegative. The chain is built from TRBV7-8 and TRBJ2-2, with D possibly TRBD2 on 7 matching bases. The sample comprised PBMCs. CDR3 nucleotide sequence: TGTGCCAGCAGCTTAGCGGGGGGGGCCGCCGGGGAGCTGTTTTTT. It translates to CASSLAGGAAGELFF.